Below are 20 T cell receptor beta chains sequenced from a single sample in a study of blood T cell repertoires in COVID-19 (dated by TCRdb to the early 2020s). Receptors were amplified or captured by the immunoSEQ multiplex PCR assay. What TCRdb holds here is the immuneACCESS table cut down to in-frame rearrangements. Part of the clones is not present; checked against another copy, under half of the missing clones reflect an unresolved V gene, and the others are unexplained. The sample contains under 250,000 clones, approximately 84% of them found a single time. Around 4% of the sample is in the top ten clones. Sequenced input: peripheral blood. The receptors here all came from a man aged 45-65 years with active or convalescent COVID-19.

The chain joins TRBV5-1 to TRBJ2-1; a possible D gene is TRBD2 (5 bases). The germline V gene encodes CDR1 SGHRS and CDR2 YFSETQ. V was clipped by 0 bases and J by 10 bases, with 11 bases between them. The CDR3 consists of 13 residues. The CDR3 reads CASSLAPGNEQFF. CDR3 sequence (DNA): TGCGCCAGCAGCTTGGCGCCGGGGAACGAGCAGTTCTTC.

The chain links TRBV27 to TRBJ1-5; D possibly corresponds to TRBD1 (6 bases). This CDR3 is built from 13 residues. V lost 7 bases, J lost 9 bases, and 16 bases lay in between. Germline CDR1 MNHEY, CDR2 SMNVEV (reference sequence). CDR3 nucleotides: TGTGCCAGCACCCCCGGTGGGGGCATGCCCCAGCATTTT. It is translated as CASTPGGGMPQHF.

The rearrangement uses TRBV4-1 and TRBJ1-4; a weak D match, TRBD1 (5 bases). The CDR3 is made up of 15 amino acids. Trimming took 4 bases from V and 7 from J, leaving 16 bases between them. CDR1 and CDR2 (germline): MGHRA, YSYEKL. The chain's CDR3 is CASSPLGGVVEKLFF. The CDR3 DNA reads TGCGCCAGCAGCCCGTTGGGGGGGGTGGTTGAAAAACTGTTTTTT.

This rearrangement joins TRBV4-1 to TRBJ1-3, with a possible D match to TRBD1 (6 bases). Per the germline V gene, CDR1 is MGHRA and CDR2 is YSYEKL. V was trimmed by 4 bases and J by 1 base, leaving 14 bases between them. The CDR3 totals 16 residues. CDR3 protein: CASSLRRGGSGNTIYF. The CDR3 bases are TGCGCCAGCAGCCTCCGCAGGGGCGGGTCTGGAAACACCATATATTTT.

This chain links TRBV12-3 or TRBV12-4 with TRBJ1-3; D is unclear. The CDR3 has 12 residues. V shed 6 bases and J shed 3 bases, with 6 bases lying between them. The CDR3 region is CASRSFGNTIYF. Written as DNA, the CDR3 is TGTGCCAGCAGGAGCTTTGGAAACACCATATATTTT.

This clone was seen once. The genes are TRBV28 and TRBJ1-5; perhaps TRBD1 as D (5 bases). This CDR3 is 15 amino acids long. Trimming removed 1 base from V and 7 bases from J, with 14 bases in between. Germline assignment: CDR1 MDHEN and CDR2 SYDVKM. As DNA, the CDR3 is TGTGCCAGCAGTTTATCAGGGCCACATGGGCAGCCCCAGCATTTT. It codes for CASSLSGPHGQPQHF.

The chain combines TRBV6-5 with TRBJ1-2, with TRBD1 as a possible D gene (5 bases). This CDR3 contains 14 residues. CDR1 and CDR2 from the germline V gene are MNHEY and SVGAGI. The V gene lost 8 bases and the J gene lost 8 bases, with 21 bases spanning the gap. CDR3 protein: CASPSPGLSRGYTF. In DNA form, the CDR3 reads TGTGCCAGCCCCAGCCCAGGGCTCTCTAGGGGCTACACCTTC.

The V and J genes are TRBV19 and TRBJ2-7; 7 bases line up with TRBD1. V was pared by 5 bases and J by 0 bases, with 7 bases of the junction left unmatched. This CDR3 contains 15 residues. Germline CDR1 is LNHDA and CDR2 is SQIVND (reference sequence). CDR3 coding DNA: TGTGCCAGTAGTTCCGCCGGGACAGCCTCCTACGAGCAGTACTTC. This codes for CASSSAGTASYEQYF.

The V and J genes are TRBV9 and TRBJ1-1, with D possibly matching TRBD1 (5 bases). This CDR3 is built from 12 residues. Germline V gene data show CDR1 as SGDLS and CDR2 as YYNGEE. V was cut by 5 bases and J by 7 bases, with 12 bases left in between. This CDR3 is CASRGRGREAFF. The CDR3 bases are TGTGCCAGCAGGGGAAGGGGCCGTGAAGCTTTCTTT. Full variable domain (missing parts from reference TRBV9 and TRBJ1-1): DSGVTQTPKHLITATGQRVTLRCSPRSGDLSVYWYQQSLDQGLQFLIQYYNGEERAKGNILERFSAQQFPDLHSELNLSSLELGDSALYFCASRGRGREAFFGQGTRLTVV.

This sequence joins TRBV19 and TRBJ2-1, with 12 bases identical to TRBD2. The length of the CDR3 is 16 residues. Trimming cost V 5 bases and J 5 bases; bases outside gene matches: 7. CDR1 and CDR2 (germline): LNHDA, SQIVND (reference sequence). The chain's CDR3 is CASSFGLAGGNNEQFF. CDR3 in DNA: TGTGCCAGTAGTTTCGGGCTAGCGGGGGGGAACAATGAGCAGTTCTTC.

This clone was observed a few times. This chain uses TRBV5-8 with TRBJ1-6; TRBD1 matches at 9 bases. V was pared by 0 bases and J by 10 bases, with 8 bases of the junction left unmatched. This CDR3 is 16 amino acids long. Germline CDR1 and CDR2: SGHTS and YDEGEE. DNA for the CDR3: TGTGCCAGCAGCTTGGCGACCGGGACAGGGATCTCACCCCTCCACTTT. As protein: CASSLATGTGISPLHF.

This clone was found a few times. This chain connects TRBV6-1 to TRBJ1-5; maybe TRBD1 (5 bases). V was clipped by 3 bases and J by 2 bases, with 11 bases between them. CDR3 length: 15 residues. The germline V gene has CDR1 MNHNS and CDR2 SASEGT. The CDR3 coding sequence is TGTGCCAGCAGTGAGGGGCGGATAGGCAATCAGCCCCAGCATTTT. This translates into CASSEGRIGNQPQHF.

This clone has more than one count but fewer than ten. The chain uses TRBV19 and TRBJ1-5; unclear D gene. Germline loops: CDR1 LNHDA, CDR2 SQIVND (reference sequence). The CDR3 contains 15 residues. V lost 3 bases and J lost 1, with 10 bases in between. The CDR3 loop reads CASSIRGGSNQPQHF. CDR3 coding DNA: TGTGCCAGTAGTATCCGGGGAGGCAGCAATCAGCCCCAGCATTTT. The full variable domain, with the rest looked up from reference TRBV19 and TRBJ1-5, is DGGITQSPKYLFRKEGQNVTLSCEQNLNHDAMYWYRQDPGQGLRLIYYSQIVNDFQKGDIAEGYSVSREKKESFPLTVTSAQKNPTAFYLCASSIRGGSNQPQHFGDGTRLSIL.

CDR3 in DNA: TGTGCCAGCAGATCTACAGGATTCACCGGGGAGCTGTTTTTT. The encoded protein is CASRSTGFTGELFF. The chain couples TRBV5-6 to TRBJ2-2; the D gene is possibly TRBD1 (5 bases). This CDR3 is built from 14 residues. CDR1 SGHDT and CDR2 YYEEEE come from the germline V gene. V was clipped by 5 bases and J by 4 bases, with 12 bases between them.

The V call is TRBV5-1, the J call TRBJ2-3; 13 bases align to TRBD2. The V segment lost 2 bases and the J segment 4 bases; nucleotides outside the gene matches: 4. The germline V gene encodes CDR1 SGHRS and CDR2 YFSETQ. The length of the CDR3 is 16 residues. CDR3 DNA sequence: TGCGCCAGCAGCTTTACTAGCGGGGGGGCCTCAGATACGCAGTATTTT. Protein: CASSFTSGGASDTQYF.

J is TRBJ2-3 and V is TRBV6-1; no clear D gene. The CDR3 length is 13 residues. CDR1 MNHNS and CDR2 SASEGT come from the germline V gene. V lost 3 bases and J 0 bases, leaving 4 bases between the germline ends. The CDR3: CASSDGSTDTQYF. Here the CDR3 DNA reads TGTGCCAGCAGTGACGGTAGCACAGATACGCAGTATTTT.

Here the CDR3 reads CASSMAEYQPQHF. The DNA of the CDR3 is TGTGCCAGTAGTATGGCCGAATATCAGCCCCAGCATTTT. This chain links TRBV19 with TRBJ1-5, with no clear D. This CDR3 is built from 13 residues. Germline V gives CDR1 LNHDA, CDR2 SQIVND (reference sequence). Trimming pared 3 bases from V and 5 bases from J, leaving 8 bases between.

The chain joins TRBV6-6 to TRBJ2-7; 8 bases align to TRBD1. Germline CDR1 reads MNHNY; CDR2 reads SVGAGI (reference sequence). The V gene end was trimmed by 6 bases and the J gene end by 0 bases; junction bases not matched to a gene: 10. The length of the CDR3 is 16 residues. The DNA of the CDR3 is TGTGCCAGCAGCCACCCGACAGGGGAGGTCTCCTACGAGCAGTACTTC. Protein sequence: CASSHPTGEVSYEQYF.

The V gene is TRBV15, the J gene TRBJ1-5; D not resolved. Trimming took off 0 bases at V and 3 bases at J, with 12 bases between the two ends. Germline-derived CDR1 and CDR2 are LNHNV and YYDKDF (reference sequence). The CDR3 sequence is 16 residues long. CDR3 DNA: TGTGCCACCAGCAGAGATTTGGGCAGGATCAATCAGCCCCAGCATTTT. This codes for CATSRDLGRINQPQHF.

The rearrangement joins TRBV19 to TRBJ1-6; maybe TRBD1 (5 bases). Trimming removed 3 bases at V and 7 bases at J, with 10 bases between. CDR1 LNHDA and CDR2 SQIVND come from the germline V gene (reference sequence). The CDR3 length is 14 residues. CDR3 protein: CASSMSEGNSPLHF. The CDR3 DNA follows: TGTGCCAGTAGTATGTCGGAGGGGAATTCACCCCTCCACTTT.